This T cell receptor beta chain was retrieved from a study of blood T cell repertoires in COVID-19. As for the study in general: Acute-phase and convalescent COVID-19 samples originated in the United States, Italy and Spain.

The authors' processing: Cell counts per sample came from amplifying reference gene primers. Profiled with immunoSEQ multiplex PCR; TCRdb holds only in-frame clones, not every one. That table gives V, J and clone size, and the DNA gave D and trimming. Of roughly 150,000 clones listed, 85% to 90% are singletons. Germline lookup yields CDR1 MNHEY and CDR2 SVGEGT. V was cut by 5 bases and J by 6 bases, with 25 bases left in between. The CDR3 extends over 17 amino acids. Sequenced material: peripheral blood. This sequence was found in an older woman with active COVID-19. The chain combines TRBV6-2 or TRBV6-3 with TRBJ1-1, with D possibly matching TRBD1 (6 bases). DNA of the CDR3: TGTGCCAGCAGTGGGCACGGGAGGGGGATAGTGAATTCTGAAGCTTTCTTT. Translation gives CASSGHGRGIVNSEAFF.